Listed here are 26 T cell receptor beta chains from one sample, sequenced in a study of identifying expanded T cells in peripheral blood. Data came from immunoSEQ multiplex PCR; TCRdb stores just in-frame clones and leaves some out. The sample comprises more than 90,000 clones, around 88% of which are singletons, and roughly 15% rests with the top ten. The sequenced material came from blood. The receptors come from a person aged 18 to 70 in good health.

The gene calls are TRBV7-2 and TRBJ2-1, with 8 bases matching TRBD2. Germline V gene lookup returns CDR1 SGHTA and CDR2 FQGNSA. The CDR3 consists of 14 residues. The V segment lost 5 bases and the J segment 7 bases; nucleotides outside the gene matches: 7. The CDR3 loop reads CASSEGLAVNEQFF. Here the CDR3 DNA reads TGTGCCAGCAGCGAAGGACTAGCCGTAAATGAGCAGTTCTTC.

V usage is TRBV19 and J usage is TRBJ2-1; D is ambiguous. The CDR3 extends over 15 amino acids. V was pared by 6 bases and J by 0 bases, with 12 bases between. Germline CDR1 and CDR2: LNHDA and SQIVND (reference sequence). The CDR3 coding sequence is TGTGCCAGTAGCGAAGACGCCAGCTCCTACAATGAGCAGTTCTTC. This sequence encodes CASSEDASSYNEQFF.

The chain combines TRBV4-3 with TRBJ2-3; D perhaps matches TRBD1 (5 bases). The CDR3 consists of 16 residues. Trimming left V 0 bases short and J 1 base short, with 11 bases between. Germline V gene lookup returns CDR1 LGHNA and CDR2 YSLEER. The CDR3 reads CASSQDPAGRTDTQYF. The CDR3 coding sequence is TGCGCCAGCAGCCAAGATCCGGCAGGGCGCACAGATACGCAGTATTTT.

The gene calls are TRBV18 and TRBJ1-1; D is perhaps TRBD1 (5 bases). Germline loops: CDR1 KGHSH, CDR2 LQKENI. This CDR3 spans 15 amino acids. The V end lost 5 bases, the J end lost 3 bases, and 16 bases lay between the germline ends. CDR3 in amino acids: CASSDTDRPDTEAFF. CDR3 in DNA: TGTGCCAGCTCAGATACCGACAGACCAGACACTGAAGCTTTCTTT.

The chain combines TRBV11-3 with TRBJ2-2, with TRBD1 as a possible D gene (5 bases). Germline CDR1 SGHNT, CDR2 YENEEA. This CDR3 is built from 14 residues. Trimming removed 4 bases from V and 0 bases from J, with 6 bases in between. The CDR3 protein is CASSYRPNTGELFF. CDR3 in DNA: TGTGCCAGCAGCTACAGGCCGAACACCGGGGAGCTGTTTTTT.

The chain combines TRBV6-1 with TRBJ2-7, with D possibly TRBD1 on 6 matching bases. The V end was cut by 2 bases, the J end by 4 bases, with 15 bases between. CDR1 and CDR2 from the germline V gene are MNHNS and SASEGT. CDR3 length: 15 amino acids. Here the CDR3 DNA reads TGTGCCAGCAGTGAATTTTCAGGGGTGTATTACGAGCAGTACTTC. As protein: CASSEFSGVYYEQYF.

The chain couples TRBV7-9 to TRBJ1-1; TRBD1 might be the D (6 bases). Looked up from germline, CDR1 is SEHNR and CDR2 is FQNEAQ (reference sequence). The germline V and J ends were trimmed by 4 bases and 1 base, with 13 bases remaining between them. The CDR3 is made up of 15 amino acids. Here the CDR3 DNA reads TGTGCCAGCAGCTGGGGGGCGGGACGGAACACTGAAGCTTTCTTT. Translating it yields CASSWGAGRNTEAFF.

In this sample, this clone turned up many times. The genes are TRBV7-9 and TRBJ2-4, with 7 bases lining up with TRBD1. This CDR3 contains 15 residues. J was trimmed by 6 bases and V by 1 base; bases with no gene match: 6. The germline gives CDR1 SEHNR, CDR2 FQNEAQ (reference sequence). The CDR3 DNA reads TGTGCCAGCAGCTTAGACCCCAGGGGGAGAAACATTCAGTACTTC. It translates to CASSLDPRGRNIQYF.

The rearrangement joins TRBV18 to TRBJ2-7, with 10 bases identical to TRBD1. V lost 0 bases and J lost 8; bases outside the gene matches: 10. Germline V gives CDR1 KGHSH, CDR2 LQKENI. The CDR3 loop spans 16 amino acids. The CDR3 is CASSPPGTGEGEKQYF. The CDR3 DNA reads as TGTGCCAGCTCACCACCGGGGACAGGGGAAGGGGAAAAGCAGTACTTC. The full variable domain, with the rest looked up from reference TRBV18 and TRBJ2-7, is NAGVMQNPRHLVRRRGQEARLRCSPMKGHSHVYWYRQLPEEGLKFMVYLQKENIIDESGMPKERFSAEFPKEGPSILRIQQVVRGDSAAYFCASSPPGTGEGEKQYFGPGTRLTVT.

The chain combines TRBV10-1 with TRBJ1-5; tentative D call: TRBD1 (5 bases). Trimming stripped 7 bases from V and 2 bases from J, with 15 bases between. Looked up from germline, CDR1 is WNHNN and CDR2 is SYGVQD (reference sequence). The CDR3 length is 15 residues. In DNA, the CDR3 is TGCGCCAGCAATGCAGGGAAAACCGGCAATCAGCCCCAGCATTTT. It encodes CASNAGKTGNQPQHF.

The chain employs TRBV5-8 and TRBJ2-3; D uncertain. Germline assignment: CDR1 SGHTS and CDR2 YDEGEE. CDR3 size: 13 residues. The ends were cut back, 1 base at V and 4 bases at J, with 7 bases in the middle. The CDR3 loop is CASSLLRSDTQYF. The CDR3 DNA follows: TGTGCCAGCAGCTTGTTGAGGTCAGATACGCAGTATTTT. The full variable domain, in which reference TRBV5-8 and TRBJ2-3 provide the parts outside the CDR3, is EAGVTQSPTHLIKTRGQQATLRCSPISGHTSVYWYQQALGLGLQFLLWYDEGEERNRGNFPPRFSGRQFPNYSSELNVNALELEDSALYLCASSLLRSDTQYFGPGTRLTVL.

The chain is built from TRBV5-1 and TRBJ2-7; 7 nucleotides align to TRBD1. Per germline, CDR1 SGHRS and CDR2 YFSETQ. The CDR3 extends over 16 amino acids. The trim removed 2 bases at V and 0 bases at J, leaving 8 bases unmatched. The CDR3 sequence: CASSFPAAGGSYEQYF. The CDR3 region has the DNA TGCGCCAGCAGCTTCCCTGCTGCAGGGGGCTCCTACGAGCAGTACTTC.

CDR3 sequence reads: CATSRDFGPYYEQYF. DNA for the CDR3: TGTGCCACCAGCAGAGATTTTGGGCCTTACTACGAGCAGTACTTC. The V call is TRBV15, the J call TRBJ2-7, with unresolved D. The germline V and J ends were trimmed by 0 bases and 3 bases, with 12 bases remaining between them. From germline, CDR1 is LNHNV and CDR2 YYDKDF (reference sequence). The CDR3 extends over 15 amino acids.

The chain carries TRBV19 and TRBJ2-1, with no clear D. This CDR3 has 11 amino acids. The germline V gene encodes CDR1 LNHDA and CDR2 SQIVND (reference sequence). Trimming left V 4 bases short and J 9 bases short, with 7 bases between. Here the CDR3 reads CASSTWGEQFF. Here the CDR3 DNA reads TGTGCCAGTAGTACGTGGGGTGAGCAGTTCTTC.

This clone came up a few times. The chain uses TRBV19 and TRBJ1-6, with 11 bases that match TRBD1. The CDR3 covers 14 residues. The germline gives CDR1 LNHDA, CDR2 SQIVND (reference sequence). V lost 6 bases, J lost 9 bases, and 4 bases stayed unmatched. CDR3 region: CASRDRGRTSPLHF. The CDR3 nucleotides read TGTGCCAGTAGGGACAGGGGGCGCACTTCACCCCTCCACTTT.

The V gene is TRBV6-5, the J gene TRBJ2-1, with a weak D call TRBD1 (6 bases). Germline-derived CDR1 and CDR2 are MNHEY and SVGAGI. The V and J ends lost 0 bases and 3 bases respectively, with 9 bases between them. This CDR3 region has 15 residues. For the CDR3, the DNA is TGTGCCAGCAGTTACTCGGGGGCAAACTACAATGAGCAGTTCTTC. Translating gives CASSYSGANYNEQFF.

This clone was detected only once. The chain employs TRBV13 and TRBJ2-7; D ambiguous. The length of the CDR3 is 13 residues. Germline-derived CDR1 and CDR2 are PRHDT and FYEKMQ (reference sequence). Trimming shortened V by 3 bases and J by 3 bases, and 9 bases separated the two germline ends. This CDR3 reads CASSFLNGYEQYF. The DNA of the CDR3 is TGTGCCAGCAGCTTCTTAAATGGCTACGAGCAGTACTTC.

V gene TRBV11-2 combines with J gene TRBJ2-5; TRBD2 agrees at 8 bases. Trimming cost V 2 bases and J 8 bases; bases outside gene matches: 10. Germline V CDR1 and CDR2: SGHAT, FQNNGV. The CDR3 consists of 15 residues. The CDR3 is CASSLRGGGLITQYF. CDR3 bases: TGTGCCAGCAGCTTACGGGGCGGGGGGCTCATAACCCAGTACTTC. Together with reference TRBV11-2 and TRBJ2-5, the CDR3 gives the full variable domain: EAGVAQSPRYKIIEKRQSVAFWCNPISGHATLYWYQQILGQGPKLLIQFQNNGVVDDSQLPKDRFSAERLKGVDSTLKIQPAKLEDSAVYLCASSLRGGGLITQYFGPGTRLLVL.

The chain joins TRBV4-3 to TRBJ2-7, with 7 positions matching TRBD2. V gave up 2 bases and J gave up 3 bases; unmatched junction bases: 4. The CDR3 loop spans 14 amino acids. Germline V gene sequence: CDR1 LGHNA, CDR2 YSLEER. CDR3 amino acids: CASSQISGVYEQYF. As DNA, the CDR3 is TGCGCCAGCAGCCAAATAAGCGGGGTCTACGAGCAGTACTTC.

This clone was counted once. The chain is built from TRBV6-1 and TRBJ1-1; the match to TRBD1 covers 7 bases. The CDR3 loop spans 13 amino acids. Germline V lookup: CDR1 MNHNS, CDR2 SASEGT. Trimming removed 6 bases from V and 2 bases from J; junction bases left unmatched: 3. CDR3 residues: CASSGTDNTEAFF. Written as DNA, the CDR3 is TGTGCCAGCAGCGGGACAGATAACACTGAAGCTTTCTTT.

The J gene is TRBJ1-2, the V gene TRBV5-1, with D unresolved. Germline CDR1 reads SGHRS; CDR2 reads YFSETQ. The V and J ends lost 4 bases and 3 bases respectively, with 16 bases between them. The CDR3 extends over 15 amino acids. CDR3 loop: CASSPRGREDYGYTF. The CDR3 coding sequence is TGCGCCAGCAGCCCCCGCGGGAGGGAGGACTATGGCTACACCTTC.

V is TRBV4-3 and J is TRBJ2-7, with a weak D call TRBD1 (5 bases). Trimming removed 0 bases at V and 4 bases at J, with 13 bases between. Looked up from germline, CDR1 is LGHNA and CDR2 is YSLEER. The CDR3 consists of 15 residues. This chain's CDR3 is CASSQEGAGLYEQYF. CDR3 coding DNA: TGCGCCAGCAGCCAAGAAGGGGCAGGGCTATACGAGCAGTACTTC.

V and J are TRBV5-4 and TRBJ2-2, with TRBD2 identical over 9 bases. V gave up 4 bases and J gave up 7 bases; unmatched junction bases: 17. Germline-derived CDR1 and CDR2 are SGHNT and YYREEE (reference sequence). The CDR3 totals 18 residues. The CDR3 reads CASSLGGGGAFHIGELFF. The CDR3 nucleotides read TGTGCCAGCAGCCTGGGAGGCGGGGGGGCCTTTCATATCGGGGAGCTGTTTTTT.

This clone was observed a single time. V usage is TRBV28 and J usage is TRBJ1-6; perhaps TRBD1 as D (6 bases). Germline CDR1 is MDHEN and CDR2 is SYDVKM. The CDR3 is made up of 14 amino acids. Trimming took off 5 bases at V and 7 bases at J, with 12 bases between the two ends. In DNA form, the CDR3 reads TGTGCCAGCAGTCCAAGGGGGGTAAATTCACCCCTCCACTTT. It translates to CASSPRGVNSPLHF.

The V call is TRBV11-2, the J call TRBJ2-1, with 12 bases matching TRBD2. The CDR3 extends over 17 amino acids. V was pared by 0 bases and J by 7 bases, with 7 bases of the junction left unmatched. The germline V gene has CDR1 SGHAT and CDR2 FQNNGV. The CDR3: CASSLDRFLAGGNEQFF. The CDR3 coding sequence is TGTGCCAGCAGCTTAGATCGCTTCCTAGCGGGGGGGAATGAGCAGTTCTTC.

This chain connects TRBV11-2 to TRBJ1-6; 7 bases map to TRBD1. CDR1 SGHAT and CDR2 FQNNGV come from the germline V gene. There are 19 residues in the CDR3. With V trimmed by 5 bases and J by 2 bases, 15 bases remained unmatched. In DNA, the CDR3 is TGTGCCAGCAGCCCATCCGCCGGGACAGTGAAAACCTATAATTCACCCCTCCACTTT. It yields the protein CASSPSAGTVKTYNSPLHF. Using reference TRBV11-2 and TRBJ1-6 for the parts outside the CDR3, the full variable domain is EAGVAQSPRYKIIEKRQSVAFWCNPISGHATLYWYQQILGQGPKLLIQFQNNGVVDDSQLPKDRFSAERLKGVDSTLKIQPAKLEDSAVYLCASSPSAGTVKTYNSPLHFGNGTRLTVT.